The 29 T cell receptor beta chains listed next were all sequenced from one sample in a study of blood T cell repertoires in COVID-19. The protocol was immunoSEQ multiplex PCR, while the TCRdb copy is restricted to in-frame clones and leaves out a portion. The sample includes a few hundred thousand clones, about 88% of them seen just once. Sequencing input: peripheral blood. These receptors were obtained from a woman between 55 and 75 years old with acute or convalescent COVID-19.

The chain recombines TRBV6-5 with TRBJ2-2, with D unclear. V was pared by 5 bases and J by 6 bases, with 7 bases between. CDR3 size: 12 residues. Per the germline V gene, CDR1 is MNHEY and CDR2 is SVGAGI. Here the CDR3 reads CASSLNSGELFF. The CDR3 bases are TGTGCCAGCAGTCTAAATTCCGGGGAGCTGTTTTTT.

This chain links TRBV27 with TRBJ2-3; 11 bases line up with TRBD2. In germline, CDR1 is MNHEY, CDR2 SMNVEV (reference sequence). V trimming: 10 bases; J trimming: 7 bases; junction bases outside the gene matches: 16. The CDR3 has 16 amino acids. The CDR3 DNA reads TGTGCCACCCGATCCCGACTAGCGGGATCGTCAAATACGCAGTATTTT. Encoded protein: CATRSRLAGSSNTQYF.

The CDR3 DNA sequence: TGTGCCAGCAGTTCTCCCGGGACAGGAAAGTTCTTC. Protein sequence: CASSSPGTGKFF. The chain joins TRBV27 to TRBJ2-1; 8 positions agree with TRBD1. Trimming removed 4 bases from V and 14 bases from J; junction bases left unmatched: 7. Germline V lookup: CDR1 MNHEY, CDR2 SMNVEV (reference sequence). CDR3 length equals 12 residues.

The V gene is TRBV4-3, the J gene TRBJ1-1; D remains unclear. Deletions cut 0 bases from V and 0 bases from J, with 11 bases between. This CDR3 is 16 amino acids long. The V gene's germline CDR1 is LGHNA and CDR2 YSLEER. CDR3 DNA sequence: TGCGCCAGCAGCCAAGAACTTTTAGTCATGAACACTGAAGCTTTCTTT. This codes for CASSQELLVMNTEAFF.

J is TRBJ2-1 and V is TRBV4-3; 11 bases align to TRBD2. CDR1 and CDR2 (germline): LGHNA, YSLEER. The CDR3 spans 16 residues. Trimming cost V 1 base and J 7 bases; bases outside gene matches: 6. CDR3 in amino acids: CASSQVSSGGMNEQFF. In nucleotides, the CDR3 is TGCGCCAGCAGCCAAGTTTCTAGCGGGGGGATGAATGAGCAGTTCTTC.

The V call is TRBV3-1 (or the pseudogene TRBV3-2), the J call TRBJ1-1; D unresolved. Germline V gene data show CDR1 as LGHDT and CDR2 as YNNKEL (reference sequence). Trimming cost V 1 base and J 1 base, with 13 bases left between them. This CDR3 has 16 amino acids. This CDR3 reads CASSQVNGRSNTEAFF. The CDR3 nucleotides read TGTGCCAGCAGCCAAGTAAATGGCAGGTCGAACACTGAAGCTTTCTTT.

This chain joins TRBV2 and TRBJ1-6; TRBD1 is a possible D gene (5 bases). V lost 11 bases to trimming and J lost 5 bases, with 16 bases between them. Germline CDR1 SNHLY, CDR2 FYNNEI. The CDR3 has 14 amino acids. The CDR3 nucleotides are TGTGCCGGAGCCTTCGCGGGGGATAATTCACCCCTCCACTTT. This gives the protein CAGAFAGDNSPLHF.

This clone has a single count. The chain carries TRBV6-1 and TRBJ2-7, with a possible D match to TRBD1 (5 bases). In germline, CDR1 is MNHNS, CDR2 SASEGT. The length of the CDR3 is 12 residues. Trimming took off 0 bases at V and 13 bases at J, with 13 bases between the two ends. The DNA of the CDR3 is TGTGCCAGCAGTGAAGCCTCGGACACCCATTACTTC. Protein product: CASSEASDTHYF.

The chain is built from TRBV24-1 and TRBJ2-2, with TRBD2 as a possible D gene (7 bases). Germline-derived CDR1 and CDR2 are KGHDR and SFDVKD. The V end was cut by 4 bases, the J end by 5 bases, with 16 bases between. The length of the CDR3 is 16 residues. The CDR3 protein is CATSDRGAERTGELFF. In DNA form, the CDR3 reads TGTGCCACCAGTGACCGGGGGGCCGAAAGGACCGGGGAGCTGTTTTTT.

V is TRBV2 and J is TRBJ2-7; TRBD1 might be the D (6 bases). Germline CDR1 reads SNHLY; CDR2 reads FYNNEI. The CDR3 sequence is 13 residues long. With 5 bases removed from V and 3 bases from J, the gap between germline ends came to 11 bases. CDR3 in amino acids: CASSIRQDYEQYF. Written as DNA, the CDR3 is TGTGCCAGCAGTATAAGACAGGACTACGAGCAGTACTTC.

The CDR3 nucleotides are TGTGCCAGCCTCCAGGGGGTTGGCTACACCTTC. Protein sequence: CASLQGVGYTF. This chain joins TRBV2 and TRBJ1-2, with 7 nucleotides matching TRBD1. The CDR3 consists of 11 residues. J lost 7 bases, V lost 8 bases, and 4 bases had no gene match. Germline loops: CDR1 SNHLY, CDR2 FYNNEI.

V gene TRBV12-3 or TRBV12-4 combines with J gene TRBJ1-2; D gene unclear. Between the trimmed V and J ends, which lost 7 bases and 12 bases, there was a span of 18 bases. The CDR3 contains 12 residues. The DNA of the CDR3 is TGTGCCAGCAATCTAGCGGGCGGGAGCGACACCTTC. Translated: CASNLAGGSDTF.

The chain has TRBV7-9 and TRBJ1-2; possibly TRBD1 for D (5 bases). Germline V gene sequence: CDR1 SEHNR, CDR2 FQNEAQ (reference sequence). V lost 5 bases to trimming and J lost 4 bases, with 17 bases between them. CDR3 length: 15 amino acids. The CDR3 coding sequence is TGTGCCAGCAGCCGTGGGGCTGAGGTGGCCTATGGCTACACCTTC. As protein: CASSRGAEVAYGYTF.

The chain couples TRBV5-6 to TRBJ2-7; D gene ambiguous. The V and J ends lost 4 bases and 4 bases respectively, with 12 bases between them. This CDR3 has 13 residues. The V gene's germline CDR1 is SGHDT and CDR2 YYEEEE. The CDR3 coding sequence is TGTGCCAGCAGCCCGTTCGACACTTACGAGCAGTACTTC. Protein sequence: CASSPFDTYEQYF.

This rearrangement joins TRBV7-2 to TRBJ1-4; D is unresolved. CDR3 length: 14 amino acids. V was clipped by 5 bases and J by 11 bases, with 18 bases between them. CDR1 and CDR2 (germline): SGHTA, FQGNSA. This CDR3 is CASSRTPRNDKLFF. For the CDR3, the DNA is TGTGCCAGCAGCCGGACTCCGAGGAACGATAAACTGTTTTTT.

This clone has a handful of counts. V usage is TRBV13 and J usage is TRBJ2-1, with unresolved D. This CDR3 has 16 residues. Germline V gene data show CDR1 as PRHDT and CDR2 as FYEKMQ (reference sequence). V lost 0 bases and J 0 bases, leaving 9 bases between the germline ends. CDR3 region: CASSLGARNSYNEQFF. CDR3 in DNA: TGTGCCAGCAGCTTAGGGGCTAGGAACTCCTACAATGAGCAGTTCTTC.

In DNA form, the CDR3 reads TGTGCCAGCAGCATGGGGGCAGAAGCTTTCTTT. This codes for CASSMGAEAFF. The rearrangement uses TRBV11-1 and TRBJ1-1; a possible D gene is TRBD1 (6 bases). V was pared by 5 bases and J by 8 bases, with 9 bases between. The CDR3 runs 11 residues. Germline CDR1 reads SGHAT; CDR2 reads FQDESV (reference sequence).

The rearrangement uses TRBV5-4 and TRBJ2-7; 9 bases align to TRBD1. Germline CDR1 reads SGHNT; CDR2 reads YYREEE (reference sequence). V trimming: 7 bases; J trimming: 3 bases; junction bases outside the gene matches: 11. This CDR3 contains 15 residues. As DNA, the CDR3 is TGTGCCAGCGGAGACAGGGGGATAAAGTTCTACGAGCAGTACTTC. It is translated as CASGDRGIKFYEQYF.

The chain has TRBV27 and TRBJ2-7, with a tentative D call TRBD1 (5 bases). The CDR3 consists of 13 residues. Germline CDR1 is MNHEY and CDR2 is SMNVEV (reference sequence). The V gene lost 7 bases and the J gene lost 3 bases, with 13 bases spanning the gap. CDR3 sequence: CASKSQGSYEQYF. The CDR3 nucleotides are TGTGCCAGCAAAAGCCAGGGAAGCTACGAGCAGTACTTC.

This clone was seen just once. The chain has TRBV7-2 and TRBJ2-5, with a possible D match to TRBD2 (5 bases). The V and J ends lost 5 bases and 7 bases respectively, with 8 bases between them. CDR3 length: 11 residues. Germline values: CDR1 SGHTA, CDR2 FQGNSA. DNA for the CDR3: TGTGCCAGCAGCAATGGAGGGACCCAGTACTTC. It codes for CASSNGGTQYF.

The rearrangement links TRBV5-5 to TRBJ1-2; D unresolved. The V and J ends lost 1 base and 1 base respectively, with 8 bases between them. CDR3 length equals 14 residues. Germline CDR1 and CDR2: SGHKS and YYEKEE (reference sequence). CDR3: CASSLSVGNYGYTF. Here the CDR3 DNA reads TGTGCCAGCAGCTTGTCGGTCGGTAACTATGGCTACACCTTC.

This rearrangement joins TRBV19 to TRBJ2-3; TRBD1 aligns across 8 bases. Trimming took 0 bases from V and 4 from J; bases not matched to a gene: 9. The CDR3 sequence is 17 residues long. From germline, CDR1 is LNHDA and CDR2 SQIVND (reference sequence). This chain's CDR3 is CASSIDLWTGRPDTQYF. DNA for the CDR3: TGTGCCAGTAGTATAGATCTATGGACAGGGCGGCCAGATACGCAGTATTTT.

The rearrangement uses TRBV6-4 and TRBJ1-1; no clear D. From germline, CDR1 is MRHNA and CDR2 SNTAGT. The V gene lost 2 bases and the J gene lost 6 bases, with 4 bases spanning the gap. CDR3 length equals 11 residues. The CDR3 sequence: CASSDPAEAFF. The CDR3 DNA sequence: TGTGCCAGCAGTGACCCTGCTGAAGCTTTCTTT.

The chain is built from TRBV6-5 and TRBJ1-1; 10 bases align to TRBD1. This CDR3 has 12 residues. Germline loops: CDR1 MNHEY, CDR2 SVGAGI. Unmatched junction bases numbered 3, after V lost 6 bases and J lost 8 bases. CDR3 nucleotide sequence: TGTGCCAGCAGGACGGGACAGGGGGAAGCTTTCTTT. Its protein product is CASRTGQGEAFF.

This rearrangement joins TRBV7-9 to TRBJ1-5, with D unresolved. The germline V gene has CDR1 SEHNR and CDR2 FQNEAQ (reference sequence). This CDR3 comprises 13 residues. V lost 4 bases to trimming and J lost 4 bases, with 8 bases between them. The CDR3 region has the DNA TGTGCCAGCAGCTCGAGGCATAATCAGCCCCAGCATTTT. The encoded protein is CASSSRHNQPQHF.

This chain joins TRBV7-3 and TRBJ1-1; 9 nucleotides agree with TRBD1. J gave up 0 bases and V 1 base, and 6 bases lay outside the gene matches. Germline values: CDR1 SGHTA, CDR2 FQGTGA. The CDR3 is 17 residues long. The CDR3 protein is CASSLSGTGYLNTEAFF. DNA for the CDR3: TGTGCCAGCAGCTTAAGCGGGACAGGGTATTTGAACACTGAAGCTTTCTTT.

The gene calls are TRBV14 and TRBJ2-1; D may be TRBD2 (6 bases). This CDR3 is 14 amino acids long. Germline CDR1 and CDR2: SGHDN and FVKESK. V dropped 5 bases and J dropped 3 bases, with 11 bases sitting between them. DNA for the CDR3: TGTGCCAGCAGCTTCAGGGACTTCTACAATGAGCAGTTCTTC. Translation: CASSFRDFYNEQFF.

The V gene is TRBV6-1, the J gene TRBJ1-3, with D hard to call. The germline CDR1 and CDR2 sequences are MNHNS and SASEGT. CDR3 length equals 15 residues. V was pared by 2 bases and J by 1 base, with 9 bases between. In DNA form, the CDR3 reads TGTGCCAGCAGTGAAATGTGGCAGTCTGGAAACACCATATATTTT. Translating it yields CASSEMWQSGNTIYF.

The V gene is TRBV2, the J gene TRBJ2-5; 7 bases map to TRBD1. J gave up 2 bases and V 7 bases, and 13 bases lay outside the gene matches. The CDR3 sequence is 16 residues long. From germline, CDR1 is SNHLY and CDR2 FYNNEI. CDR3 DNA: TGTGCCAGCACTGAGGGACGACAGGGTTGGCAAGAGACCCAGTACTTC. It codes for CASTEGRQGWQETQYF.